This T cell receptor beta chain is from a study of CD8+ T cells in alopecia areata (dated by TCRdb to the late 2010s). General notes on the study: The treated patients took part in an open-label pilot trial in which moderate-to-severe alopecia areata was treated with oral tofacitinib at 5 to 10 mg twice daily. Tofacitinib was administered for 6 to 18 months, and 6 months of follow-up off drug were then conducted to assess delayed response and recurrence. For the treated patients, the SALT score, which quantifies what percentage of scalp surface area is affected, served as the measure of disease severity. High-throughput TCRbeta sequencing was used to examine T cell clonal expansion in alopecia areata in both the C3H/HeJ mouse model and human patients. In humans, TCRbeta sequencing was performed on scalp tissue and on sorted CD4+ and CD8+ peripheral blood T cells from healthy controls and from patients with patchy or totalis/universalis alopecia areata. Tofacitinib-treated patients had biopsies at baseline and at 4 and 24 weeks of treatment, with a later scalp biopsy in several patients. Scalp clonality was compared across normal scalp (n=4), patchy alopecia areata scalp (n=8), and alopecia totalis/universalis scalp (n=8). RNA was extracted with the PAXgene miRNA kit for fixed scalp, the miRNeasy kit for PBMCs, and the RNeasy kit for mouse skin. Amplification of TCRbeta CDR3 regions was done by immunoSEQ multiplex PCR using 35 Vbeta forward primers and 13 Jbeta reverse primers. Broad study findings and their caveats: Many expanded lesional clones persisted in scalp and blood during tofacitinib treatment, which may partly explain relapse after stopping treatment. Scalp clonality and the number of expanded CD8+ clones among the top 100 scalp clones were significantly decreased by tofacitinib. Because the treated cohort was small and had just a single nonresponder, larger studies are needed to establish links between baseline CD8+ expansion and response. Compared with mice, TCR sequences shared between patients were less clear, possibly partly because of HLA diversity across the patient population. Unlike mouse skin, where gammadelta T cells dominate, normal human skin contains resident alphabeta T cells that get sequenced too, which complicates analysis of the scalp TCR repertoire. Compared with normal scalp, lesional scalp, particularly in alopecia totalis/universalis, had higher clonality and more expanded CD8+ clones, which suggests antigenic drive.

Libraries came from the immunoSEQ multiplex PCR assay. RNA was extracted from all samples and reverse transcribed into cDNA, which served as template for TCR sequencing. SuperScript III was used for first-strand cDNA synthesis, primed with a 2:1 mix of oligo-dT and random hexamers. A synthetic immune receptor repertoire was used to assess amplification bias, and residual bias was removed computationally. In the authors' own workflow: Raw reads were preprocessed to remove errors, and CDR3 was defined by IMGT conventions from the conserved cysteine to phenylalanine. Clonality was calculated as 1 minus Shannon entropy normalized by log2 of the number of productive unique TCRs. Whether scalp clones were CD4 or CD8 was inferred by matching scalp TCRbeta sequences against CD4 and CD8 repertoires sorted from blood. Entries here come from immuneACCESS through TCRdb and include only in-frame sequences with V and J called. Some clones fail to appear in such tables; in the studies checked, an unresolved V gene covers under half of the shortfall, and the cause of the remainder is unknown. That table is the source of V, J and clone size, and D and trimming were worked out from the DNA. Counted in this sample were about 190,000 clones; roughly 60% of them appeared once. The ten largest clonotypes hold approximately 1.3% of the sample.

V loses 5 bases at its end and J loses 6 bases; junction bases beyond the gene matches: 4. The germline V gene provides CDR1 SGHRS and CDR2 YFSETQ. Counted from cysteine to phenylalanine, this CDR3 has 14 amino acids. CDR3 DNA is the only sequence kept; it has 42 bases, read in frame from the first base. The table lists this clone with a count of one. What antigen it recognizes has not been identified. Per-base qualities were not stored, and no clone one base away is much larger. In light of the paper, this sample's treatment or condition label describes: oral pan-JAK inhibitor, 5-10 mg twice daily. Lesional scalp punch biopsies and peripheral blood were obtained from alopecia areata patients. After PBMCs were isolated by density centrifugation and stained for CD3, CD4 and CD8, a FACSAria was used to sort CD4+ and CD8+ T cells.

The starting material was CD4+ T cells sorted from blood, obtained at approximately week 50, from a patient treated with tofacitinib. The receptor was derived from a human donor with alopecia areata. Here the chain combines TRBV5-1 and TRBJ1-4, with 10 central nucleotides matching TRBD1. The DNA sequence reads TGCGCCAGCAGGCCCGGGACAGGGGATGAAAAACTGTTTTTT. The encoded protein is CASRPGTGDEKLFF.